A single sample is the source of the 19 T cell receptor beta chains below, sequenced in a study of cytomegalovirus exposure and HLA in healthy donors. It was with 60 Vbeta and 13 Jbeta primers that the PCR ran. TCRdb's table, derived via immunoSEQ multiplex PCR, lists solely in-frame clones and lacks some. Among about 200,000 clones listed, about three quarters were seen once. The sequenced sample consisted of PBMCs. The source of these receptors is a woman between 35 and 50 years old in good health and CMV-seronegative.

This clone showed up just once. The chain joins TRBV19 to TRBJ1-5, with 9 nucleotides matching TRBD1. The CDR3 is made up of 15 amino acids. The V gene end was trimmed by 4 bases and the J gene end by 5 bases; junction bases not matched to a gene: 6. Germline lookup yields CDR1 LNHDA and CDR2 SQIVND (reference sequence). The CDR3 DNA is TGTGCCAGTAGTACCGGGACAGGGAGATATCAGCCCCAGCATTTT. Its translation is CASSTGTGRYQPQHF.

The chain has TRBV10-3 and TRBJ1-5; TRBD1 agrees at 8 bases. The CDR3 extends over 15 amino acids. Germline CDR1 ENHRY, CDR2 SYGVKD. The junction had 4 bases not matched to a gene; V was cut back by 5 bases and J by 1 base. In DNA, the CDR3 is TGTGCCATCAGTCCGGGACAGGACAGCAATCAGCCCCAGCATTTT. This codes for CAISPGQDSNQPQHF.

V usage is TRBV19 and J usage is TRBJ1-1, with 7 bases identical to TRBD1. The germline CDR1 and CDR2 sequences are LNHDA and SQIVND (reference sequence). V lost 3 bases to trimming and J lost 5 bases; unmatched junction nucleotides: 6. CDR3 length: 14 residues. CDR3 bases: TGTGCCAGTAGTATTATCCACAGGGGAACTGAAGCTTTCTTT. It translates to CASSIIHRGTEAFF.

This clone was seen once. The chain is built from TRBV14 and TRBJ1-1; TRBD1 agrees at 9 bases. The J segment lost 5 bases and the V segment lost 2 bases, leaving 6 bases of the junction unmatched. The germline CDR1 and CDR2 sequences are SGHDN and FVKESK. This CDR3 comprises 15 residues. The CDR3 protein is CASSQQQGAGTEAFF. The CDR3 bases are TGTGCCAGCAGCCAACAACAGGGGGCAGGGACTGAAGCTTTCTTT.

Of note for this clone: Other DNA sequences in this specimen translate into the identical CDR3. The J gene is TRBJ1-2, the V gene TRBV7-2; D remains ambiguous. Trimming took 1 base from V and 2 from J, leaving 8 bases between them. The CDR3 is 14 amino acids. Germline loops: CDR1 SGHTA, CDR2 FQGNSA. The CDR3 DNA reads TGTGCCAGCAGCTTAGTTCCAGAAAACTATGGCTACACCTTC. It encodes CASSLVPENYGYTF. Drawing the rest from reference TRBV7-2 and TRBJ1-2, the complete variable domain is GAGVSQSPSNKVTEKGKDVELRCDPISGHTALYWYRQSLGQGLEFLIYFQGNSAPDKSGLPSDRFSAERTGGSVSTLTIQRTQQEDSAVYLCASSLVPENYGYTFGSGTRLTVV.

The V and J genes are TRBV5-1 and TRBJ2-5; a possible D gene is TRBD2 (6 bases). With the DNA end fitting TRBJ2-7 better, the J assignment may be wrong. Germline V gene lookup returns CDR1 SGHRS and CDR2 YFSETQ. CDR3 size: 13 residues. CDR3: CASSLAGSYEQYF. Written as DNA, the CDR3 is TGCGCCAGCAGCTTGGCCGGGAGCTACGAGCAGTACTTC.

The chain is built from TRBV27 and TRBJ1-2; 9 positions agree with TRBD1. The length of the CDR3 is 14 residues. Per germline, CDR1 MNHEY and CDR2 SMNVEV (reference sequence). V lost 6 bases to trimming and J lost 5 bases; unmatched junction nucleotides: 7. The CDR3 DNA reads as TGTGCCAGCAGCCATGACAGGGGGGAATATGGCTACACCTTC. It is translated as CASSHDRGEYGYTF.

The chain is built from TRBV6-5 and TRBJ1-1; D gene uncertain. V was shortened by 0 bases and J by 6 bases, with 8 bases between the two germline ends. CDR3 length: 13 amino acids. Germline CDR1 MNHEY, CDR2 SVGAGI. CDR3 sequence (DNA): TGTGCCAGCAGTTACTCCGGGGTGTCTGAAGCTTTCTTT. This encodes CASSYSGVSEAFF.

About this clone: One end of the junction varies from germline; a read error may be responsible. The CDR3 is CSSSSPGFGNTEAFF. CDR3 nucleotide sequence: TGTTCCAGCAGCTCTCCAGGGTTTGGGAACACTGAAGCTTTCTTT. The chain has TRBV7-9 and TRBJ1-1; possibly TRBD1 for D (5 bases). This CDR3 is built from 15 residues. The germline V gene has CDR1 SEHNR and CDR2 FQNEAQ (reference sequence).

This chain links TRBV4-1 with TRBJ2-1, with D maybe TRBD2 (6 bases). V lost 6 bases and J lost 0, with 18 bases in between. Germline V gene lookup returns CDR1 MGHRA and CDR2 YSYEKL. There are 17 residues in the CDR3. CDR3 coding DNA: TGCGCCAGCAGACCCCGTGGGACTGAGAGCTCCTACAATGAGCAGTTCTTC. Protein product: CASRPRGTESSYNEQFF.

The chain couples TRBV7-2 to TRBJ1-5; D may be TRBD1 (5 bases). The CDR3 has 17 amino acids. The germline V gene encodes CDR1 SGHTA and CDR2 FQGNSA. Deletions cut 0 bases from V and 2 bases from J, with 14 bases between. As DNA, the CDR3 is TGTGCCAGCAGCTTAGCGTCTACAGGCACCGGCAATCAGCCCCAGCATTTT. Its translation is CASSLASTGTGNQPQHF.

The chain carries TRBV7-2 and TRBJ1-3, with TRBD1 identical over 8 bases. V lost 6 bases, J lost 4 bases, and 8 bases stayed unmatched. The CDR3 is 15 residues long. The germline CDR1 and CDR2 sequences are SGHTA and FQGNSA. The CDR3: CASSPQGARGNTIYF. The CDR3 nucleotides are TGTGCCAGCAGTCCCCAGGGGGCGCGGGGAAACACCATATATTTT.

This clone appeared a few times. The chain employs TRBV13 and TRBJ1-2, with D perhaps matching TRBD1 (5 bases). V lost 5 bases, J lost 3 bases, and 16 bases lay in between. The CDR3 consists of 15 residues. Germline CDR1 and CDR2: PRHDT and FYEKMQ (reference sequence). This chain's CDR3 is CASSPPGGSHYGYTF. As DNA, the CDR3 is TGTGCCAGCAGCCCACCCGGGGGGTCCCACTATGGCTACACCTTC.

There are a few counts of this clone. The V call is TRBV19, the J call TRBJ1-5, with TRBD1 identical over 9 bases. Germline-derived CDR1 and CDR2 are LNHDA and SQIVND (reference sequence). The CDR3 has 16 amino acids. The J segment lost 6 bases and the V segment lost 3 bases, leaving 9 bases of the junction unmatched. CDR3 sequence: CASSIMTQGAGQPQHF. The CDR3 coding sequence is TGTGCCAGTAGTATTATGACACAGGGGGCGGGTCAGCCCCAGCATTTT. Full variable domain (remainder filled in from reference TRBV19 and TRBJ1-5): DGGITQSPKYLFRKEGQNVTLSCEQNLNHDAMYWYRQDPGQGLRLIYYSQIVNDFQKGDIAEGYSVSREKKESFPLTVTSAQKNPTAFYLCASSIMTQGAGQPQHFGDGTRLSIL.

The chain uses TRBV5-4 and TRBJ2-3; 15 bases line up with TRBD2. Germline-derived CDR1 and CDR2 are SGHNT and YYREEE (reference sequence). CDR3 length: 14 residues. With 9 bases clipped from V and 6 bases from J, the junction kept 5 bases outside the gene matches. The CDR3: CATLGLAGGDTQYF. The CDR3 DNA is TGTGCCACGCTAGGACTAGCGGGAGGGGATACGCAGTATTTT.

The chain couples TRBV19 to TRBJ1-1; 7 nucleotides line up with TRBD1. This CDR3 region has 12 residues. V lost 10 bases to trimming and J lost 4 bases; unmatched junction nucleotides: 6. Germline V gives CDR1 LNHDA, CDR2 SQIVND (reference sequence). The CDR3: CATQGVSTEAFF. The CDR3 bases are TGTGCCACCCAGGGGGTGAGCACTGAAGCTTTCTTT. The variable domain in full, with the rest retrieved from reference TRBV19 and TRBJ1-1, is DGGITQSPKYLFRKEGQNVTLSCEQNLNHDAMYWYRQDPGQGLRLIYYSQIVNDFQKGDIAEGYSVSREKKESFPLTVTSAQKNPTAFYLCATQGVSTEAFFGQGTRLTVV.

The rearrangement joins TRBV19 to TRBJ2-1; 8 nucleotides match TRBD2. The junction had 11 bases not matched to a gene; V was cut back by 4 bases and J by 9 bases. The V gene's germline CDR1 is LNHDA and CDR2 SQIVND (reference sequence). The CDR3 totals 15 residues. DNA for the CDR3: TGTGCCAGTAGTACCCAAGCGGGAGCCGAGGGTGAGCAGTTCTTC. It is translated as CASSTQAGAEGEQFF.

The rearrangement uses TRBV12-5 and TRBJ1-1, with D tentatively TRBD1 (5 bases). Per germline, CDR1 LGHNT and CDR2 FRNRAP. CDR3 length equals 14 residues. The V end lost 6 bases, the J end lost 3 bases, and 14 bases lay between the germline ends. This CDR3 is CASGPSGADTEAFF. CDR3 nucleotides: TGTGCTAGTGGCCCAAGTGGGGCAGACACTGAAGCTTTCTTT.

The chain carries TRBV9 and TRBJ2-2; D is undetermined. The germline V and J ends were trimmed by 0 bases and 1 base, with 16 bases remaining between them. Germline V gene sequence: CDR1 SGDLS, CDR2 YYNGEE. The CDR3 is 18 residues long. This CDR3 reads CASSVEIAGWKNTGELFF. The DNA of the CDR3 is TGTGCCAGCAGCGTAGAGATAGCCGGCTGGAAGAACACCGGGGAGCTGTTTTTT.